This TCR beta chain derives from a study of T cell repertoires in cytomegalovirus infection. A single record per CDR3 protein comes from TCRdb applying MiXCR to the reads. The sample contains approximately 170,000 distinct CDR3 sequences, approximately 17% of which appear only once. The V gene lost 5 bases and the J gene lost 2 bases, with 16 bases spanning the gap. Germline CDR1 and CDR2: SGHVS and FNYEAQ. This CDR3 contains 15 residues. V and J are TRBV7-6 and TRBJ2-7, with D tentatively TRBD2 (6 bases). What was sequenced was CD8+ T cells from PBMCs. The TCR sequence derives from a human donor in good health (CMV status not recorded). Some clones in this sample may be carry-over from other donors' samples. CDR3 in amino acids: CASSQNTGATYEQYF. The DNA for the CDR3 is TGTGCCAGCAGCCAGAACACGGGAGCCACCTACGAGCAGTACTTC.